The 3 T cell receptor beta chains reported below all come from one sample, sequenced in a study of cytomegalovirus exposure and HLA in healthy donors. The table came from immunoSEQ multiplex PCR; TCRdb's copy has only in-frame clones and leaves some out. The profile shows 150,000 to 200,000 clones, 91% of them singletons. The sequencing input was PBMCs. The receptors were sampled from a woman aged 18 to 35 in good health and CMV-seropositive.

The V gene is TRBV10-3, the J gene TRBJ2-3; 7 bases line up with TRBD2. This CDR3 is built from 17 residues. The V gene end was trimmed by 3 bases and the J gene end by 2 bases; junction bases not matched to a gene: 11. The germline gives CDR1 ENHRY, CDR2 SYGVKD. CDR3 DNA: TGTGCCATCAGTGATTTCGGGCTAGCGGCGAACACAGATACGCAGTATTTT. Its translation: CAISDFGLAANTDTQYF.

The V and J genes are TRBV27 and TRBJ2-2; no clear D gene. The germline gives CDR1 MNHEY, CDR2 SMNVEV (reference sequence). The ends were cut back, 3 bases at V and 4 bases at J, with 6 bases in the middle. This CDR3 contains 13 residues. CDR3 in amino acids: CASSFWATGELFF. In nucleotides, the CDR3 is TGTGCCAGCAGTTTTTGGGCCACCGGGGAGCTGTTTTTT.

This sequence joins TRBV5-6 and TRBJ1-4; no definite D call. Deletions cut 2 bases from V and 0 bases from J, with 5 bases between. From germline, CDR1 is SGHDT and CDR2 YYEEEE. This CDR3 contains 14 residues. The DNA for the CDR3 is TGTGCCAGCAGCTTCGGTGCAACTAATGAAAAACTGTTTTTT. It codes for CASSFGATNEKLFF. Variable domain in full (rest from reference TRBV5-6 and TRBJ1-4): DAGVTQSPTHLIKTRGQQVTLRCSPKSGHDTVSWYQQALGQGPQFIFQYYEEEERQRGNFPDRFSGHQFPNYSSELNVNALLLGDSALYLCASSFGATNEKLFFGSGTQLSVL.